These 6 T cell receptor beta chains were all obtained from the same sample, sequenced in a study of shared T cell receptors in the human thymus. TCRdb's table, derived via immunoSEQ multiplex PCR, lists solely in-frame clones and lacks some. Of hundreds of thousands of clones detected, 88% appear once; the ten largest clones hold 0.0095% to 0.011%. These records were also assigned to another study, of human thymus T cells.

The sample consisted of thymocytes. The receptors derive from a boy younger than two with a congenital heart defect.

The chain has TRBV2 and TRBJ2-7; possibly TRBD2 for D (7 bases). CDR1 is SNHLY, CDR2 FYNNEI, per germline. Trimming shortened V by 3 bases and J by 4 bases, and 19 bases separated the two germline ends. The CDR3 consists of 16 residues. The chain's CDR3 is CASSDFGGLARYEQYF. The CDR3 bases are TGTGCCAGCAGTGACTTCGGGGGGCTAGCGAGGTACGAGCAGTACTTC.

V usage is TRBV10-1 and J usage is TRBJ2-3; 10 bases fit TRBD2. Germline CDR1 is WNHNN and CDR2 is SYGVQD (reference sequence). The V and J ends lost 2 bases and 3 bases, in that order; junction bases with no gene match: 5. The CDR3 runs 16 residues. The CDR3 loop reads CASSEDPAGGTDTQYF. The CDR3 DNA reads TGCGCCAGCAGTGAGGATCCAGCGGGAGGGACAGATACGCAGTATTTT.

V usage is TRBV28 and J usage is TRBJ1-2; 8 nucleotides agree with TRBD1. Germline V gene lookup returns CDR1 MDHEN and CDR2 SYDVKM. V gave up 6 bases and J gave up 2 bases; unmatched junction bases: 8. The CDR3 runs to 15 residues. CDR3 region: CASRKDRVSNYGYTF. In nucleotides, the CDR3 is TGTGCCAGCAGAAAGGACAGGGTGAGCAACTATGGCTACACCTTC.

In nucleotides, the CDR3 is TGTGCCAGCAGCGCCCGACCACAGGGACGGATGAACACTGAAGCTTTCTTT. It translates to CASSARPQGRMNTEAFF. The V call is TRBV4-2, the J call TRBJ1-1, with D perhaps matching TRBD1 (6 bases). Per the germline V gene, CDR1 is LGHNA and CDR2 is YNFKEQ. V dropped 5 bases and J dropped 0 bases, with 19 bases sitting between them. The CDR3 length is 17 residues.

The V call is TRBV4-3, the J call TRBJ2-5; 9 bases line up with TRBD2. The CDR3 spans 20 residues. Germline values: CDR1 LGHNA, CDR2 YSLEER. V lost 1 base and J lost 1; bases outside the gene matches: 16. The CDR3 coding sequence is TGCGCCAGCAGCCAAGGCGCCGGCGGGGGACTAGCTCTCCCCCAAGAGACCCAGTACTTC. Its translation is CASSQGAGGGLALPQETQYF.

The chain joins TRBV30 to TRBJ1-5, with D uncertain. Germline assignment: CDR1 GTSNPN and CDR2 SVGIG (reference sequence). Between the trimmed V and J ends, which lost 2 bases and 2 bases, there was a span of 22 bases. The length of the CDR3 is 18 residues. The CDR3 bases are TGTGCCTGGAGTTTGCCCGGGGAGGCCCCTATTCGCAATCAGCCCCAGCATTTT. Translation: CAWSLPGEAPIRNQPQHF.